Each of the 28 T cell receptor beta chains below was sequenced from the same sample in a study of blood T cell repertoires in COVID-19. TCRdb keeps only in-frame clones here, not all; method: immunoSEQ multiplex PCR. The sample holds roughly 150,000 clones; 70% to 90% are singletons and the top ten take around 5%. Sequencing was done on a sample of peripheral blood. These receptors originate from a human donor in a cohort sampled during active COVID-19.

This clone was recorded once. The chain employs TRBV9 and TRBJ2-6; a possible D gene is TRBD2 (6 bases). V was shortened by 0 bases and J by 0 bases, with 16 bases between the two germline ends. Germline V gene data show CDR1 as SGDLS and CDR2 as YYNGEE. The CDR3 covers 19 residues. The CDR3 nucleotides read TGTGCCAGCAGCGTAGAAGGAGGGTCAGCCTACTCTGGGGCCAACGTCCTGACTTTC. It specifies CASSVEGGSAYSGANVLTF.

The chain combines TRBV7-2 with TRBJ2-2, with D possibly matching TRBD2 (7 bases). Germline V CDR1 and CDR2: SGHTA, FQGNSA. CDR3 length equals 14 residues. Trimming stripped 7 bases from V and 4 bases from J, with 13 bases between. CDR3 sequence: CASTARGGTGELFF. CDR3 coding DNA: TGTGCCAGCACCGCAAGGGGGGGCACCGGGGAGCTGTTTTTT.

This chain uses TRBV2 with TRBJ2-1; a weak D match, TRBD2 (6 bases). Deletions cut 6 bases from V and 4 bases from J, with 19 bases between. Germline V gene sequence: CDR1 SNHLY, CDR2 FYNNEI. The CDR3 contains 16 residues. DNA for the CDR3: TGTGCCAGCAGCGCCGGGGCAAGCGGGTGGTACAATGAGCAGTTCTTC. Protein: CASSAGASGWYNEQFF.

This chain uses TRBV3-1 (or the pseudogene TRBV3-2) with TRBJ2-7, with 8 bases aligning to TRBD2. V shed 1 base, J shed 0 bases, and the junction held 5 bases outside the gene matches. The CDR3 is made up of 16 amino acids. CDR1 LGHDT and CDR2 YNNKEL come from the germline V gene (reference sequence). CDR3 bases: TGTGCCAGCAGCCAAGCGGGGGGGCCGCACTCCTACGAGCAGTACTTC. Translated, it gives CASSQAGGPHSYEQYF.

The chain combines TRBV11-2 with TRBJ2-7; 8 bases agree with TRBD2. With 0 bases clipped from V and 2 bases from J, the junction kept 9 bases outside the gene matches. In germline, CDR1 is SGHAT, CDR2 FQNNGV. The CDR3 totals 17 residues. CDR3 amino acids: CASSLEARTSMAYEQYF. The DNA for the CDR3 is TGTGCCAGCAGCTTAGAGGCCCGGACTAGCATGGCCTACGAGCAGTACTTC.

This rearrangement joins TRBV7-8 to TRBJ2-2; TRBD2 agrees at 7 bases. There are 15 residues in the CDR3. Germline V gene sequence: CDR1 SGHVS, CDR2 FQNEAQ. The junction had 11 bases not matched to a gene; V was cut back by 5 bases and J by 8 bases. The DNA of the CDR3 is TGTGCCAGCAGCCCCCATAGCGGGCAGATTGGGGAGCTGTTTTTT. It encodes CASSPHSGQIGELFF.

The chain carries TRBV19 and TRBJ2-1; 7 bases are shared with TRBD1. The trim removed 8 bases at V and 7 bases at J, leaving 14 bases unmatched. CDR1 and CDR2 (germline): LNHDA, SQIVND (reference sequence). The CDR3 has 15 residues. The CDR3 loop is CASAKTGVYLNEQFF. The CDR3 DNA follows: TGTGCCAGTGCTAAAACAGGGGTTTATTTAAATGAGCAGTTCTTC.

This chain joins TRBV18 and TRBJ2-7; D gene unclear. The germline V and J ends were trimmed by 4 bases and 1 base, with 14 bases remaining between them. In germline, CDR1 is KGHSH, CDR2 LQKENI. The CDR3 has 15 residues. The DNA for the CDR3 is TGTGCCAGCTCACTGATACCCGAGCCGTCCTACGAGCAGTACTTC. Encoded protein: CASSLIPEPSYEQYF.

The J gene is TRBJ2-7, the V gene TRBV30, with 12 bases that match TRBD1. J gave up 5 bases and V 0 bases, and 5 bases lay outside the gene matches. CDR3 length: 15 amino acids. Germline-derived CDR1 and CDR2 are GTSNPN and SVGIG (reference sequence). The CDR3 bases are TGTGCCTGGAGTGTGGGTGGGACAGGGGGCGACGAGCAGTACTTC. Protein product: CAWSVGGTGGDEQYF.

The J gene is TRBJ2-5, the V gene TRBV5-4, with D possibly being TRBD1 (6 bases). V was trimmed by 3 bases and J by 4 bases, leaving 16 bases between them. Germline-derived CDR1 and CDR2 are SGHNT and YYREEE (reference sequence). The CDR3 sequence is 15 residues long. CDR3 sequence reads: CASSWDIAAGETQYF. The CDR3 DNA follows: TGTGCCAGCAGCTGGGACATCGCCGCGGGAGAGACCCAGTACTTC.

This rearrangement joins TRBV7-9 to TRBJ1-1; D is uncertain. Between the trimmed V and J ends, which lost 4 bases and 0 bases, there was a span of 12 bases. CDR3 size: 15 residues. Germline CDR1 and CDR2: SEHNR and FQNEAQ (reference sequence). The CDR3, as DNA: TGTGCCAGCAGCTCCCCAACGGAGATGAACACTGAAGCTTTCTTT. It specifies CASSSPTEMNTEAFF.

The chain joins TRBV27 to TRBJ1-1; TRBD1 is a possible D gene (6 bases). The CDR3 has 14 residues. Germline CDR1 reads MNHEY; CDR2 reads SMNVEV (reference sequence). Trimming shortened V by 7 bases and J by 0 bases, and 12 bases separated the two germline ends. The CDR3 is CASMRRGMNTEAFF. CDR3 nucleotides: TGTGCCAGCATGAGAAGGGGGATGAACACTGAAGCTTTCTTT.

This clone was observed a few times. This chain links TRBV5-8 with TRBJ2-7, with D possibly matching TRBD1 (5 bases). Trimming shortened V by 0 bases and J by 2 bases, and 9 bases separated the two germline ends. The CDR3 spans 14 residues. Looked up from germline, CDR1 is SGHTS and CDR2 is YDEGEE. The CDR3 DNA follows: TGTGCCAGCAGCTTGGCCCCAGGGCCCTACGAGCAGTACTTC. Protein product: CASSLAPGPYEQYF.

The J gene is TRBJ2-7, the V gene TRBV5-4; tentative D call: TRBD1 (5 bases). Germline CDR1 is SGHNT and CDR2 is YYREEE (reference sequence). Trimming took 5 bases from V and 2 from J, leaving 14 bases between them. The CDR3 sequence is 14 residues long. CDR3 amino acids: CASRSNRTPYEQYF. The CDR3 DNA follows: TGTGCCAGCAGATCAAACAGGACCCCCTACGAGCAGTACTTC.

This sequence joins TRBV11-2 and TRBJ2-1, with 7 bases aligning to TRBD2. There are 15 residues in the CDR3. The germline V gene has CDR1 SGHAT and CDR2 FQNNGV. With 2 bases clipped from V and 2 bases from J, the junction kept 3 bases outside the gene matches. The CDR3 nucleotides are TGTGCCAGCAGCTTAACGGGGAGGGCCTACAATGAGCAGTTCTTC. It specifies CASSLTGRAYNEQFF. Based on the CDR3 plus reference TRBV11-2 and TRBJ2-1, the full variable domain is EAGVAQSPRYKIIEKRQSVAFWCNPISGHATLYWYQQILGQGPKLLIQFQNNGVVDDSQLPKDRFSAERLKGVDSTLKIQPAKLEDSAVYLCASSLTGRAYNEQFFGPGTRLTVL.

This clone occurred once. J is TRBJ2-7 and V is TRBV5-1; tentatively, D is TRBD1 (6 bases). The CDR3 covers 13 residues. Per germline, CDR1 SGHRS and CDR2 YFSETQ. Trimming removed 4 bases from V and 6 bases from J, with 14 bases in between. CDR3 nucleotides: TGCGCCAGCAGCCCTTCAGGGGTGAGCGAGCAGTACTTC. It codes for CASSPSGVSEQYF.

The gene calls are TRBV4-1 and TRBJ1-1; D might be TRBD1 (5 bases). Trimming removed 3 bases at V and 1 base at J, with 12 bases between. Germline assignment: CDR1 MGHRA and CDR2 YSYEKL. CDR3 size: 15 residues. CDR3 sequence reads: CASSHRQITNTEAFF. The CDR3 DNA follows: TGCGCCAGCAGCCACAGACAGATAACGAACACTGAAGCTTTCTTT.

The rearrangement joins TRBV7-9 to TRBJ1-1, with 7 positions matching TRBD1. Trimming cost V 3 bases and J 3 bases; bases outside gene matches: 7. This CDR3 has 15 amino acids. Germline CDR1 is SEHNR and CDR2 is FQNEAQ (reference sequence). CDR3 DNA sequence: TGTGCCAGCAGCTTGAACAGGGGAGCGGACACTGAAGCTTTCTTT. Encoded protein: CASSLNRGADTEAFF.

CDR3 nucleotide sequence: TGTGCCAGCAGTGGAGCCAGGGGTCGGCAAGACCTGCGGGAGACCCAGTACTTC. It encodes CASSGARGRQDLRETQYF. The rearrangement uses TRBV5-5 and TRBJ2-5; D might be TRBD1 (6 bases). CDR1 and CDR2 (germline): SGHKS, YYEKEE (reference sequence). V lost 5 bases, J lost 5 bases, and 28 bases lay in between. The CDR3 runs 18 residues.

The chain employs TRBV6-5 and TRBJ1-1; the D is unclear. Per the germline V gene, CDR1 is MNHEY and CDR2 is SVGAGI. This CDR3 has 15 amino acids. Deletions cut 0 bases from V and 4 bases from J, with 12 bases between. The chain's CDR3 is CASSYSGSSPTEAFF. DNA of the CDR3: TGTGCCAGCAGTTACTCGGGCTCTTCCCCCACTGAAGCTTTCTTT.

This clone was found a few times. V usage is TRBV3-1 (or the pseudogene TRBV3-2) and J usage is TRBJ2-1; TRBD2 is a possible D gene (6 bases). Trimming removed 0 bases at V and 4 bases at J, with 13 bases between. The CDR3 covers 16 residues. The germline V gene encodes CDR1 LGHDT and CDR2 YNNKEL (reference sequence). CDR3 in amino acids: CASSQEPGRYYNEQFF. The CDR3 DNA reads as TGTGCCAGCAGCCAAGAACCCGGGAGATATTACAATGAGCAGTTCTTC.

In this sample, this clone turned up a few times. At one of its ends the junction is not consistent with the germline gene, which may arise from a read error. The genes are TRBV6-2 or TRBV6-3 and TRBJ2-4; 8 nucleotides agree with TRBD2. Germline CDR1 is MNHEY and CDR2 is SVGEGT. The CDR3 runs 14 residues. The CDR3 spells CASSTGLAGEQTTF. Here the CDR3 DNA reads TGTGCCAGCAGTACGGGGCTAGCGGGCGAACAAACTACCTTC.

The V and J genes are TRBV6-2 or TRBV6-3 and TRBJ2-7, with a weak D call TRBD2 (6 bases). The CDR3 length is 15 residues. The germline gives CDR1 MNHEY, CDR2 SVGEGT. Trimming took 2 bases from V and 2 from J, leaving 13 bases between them. CDR3 sequence: CASSYPEGFTYEQYF. The CDR3 DNA reads TGTGCCAGCAGTTACCCGGAGGGGTTTACCTACGAGCAGTACTTC.

The chain couples TRBV19 to TRBJ2-7; 12 nucleotides line up with TRBD1. This CDR3 has 17 amino acids. V lost 4 bases, J lost 5 bases, and 12 bases stayed unmatched. Per the germline V gene, CDR1 is LNHDA and CDR2 is SQIVND (reference sequence). CDR3 nucleotide sequence: TGTGCCAGTAGTACCCCATCCCGGGACAGGGGGCGCCACGAGCAGTACTTC. Its translation is CASSTPSRDRGRHEQYF.

The chain is built from TRBV3-1 (or the pseudogene TRBV3-2) and TRBJ1-3; D is perhaps TRBD1 (5 bases). The V and J ends lost 3 bases and 7 bases respectively, with 13 bases between them. CDR3 length equals 14 residues. CDR1 is LGHDT, CDR2 YNNKEL, per germline (reference sequence). The DNA for the CDR3 is TGTGCCAGCAGCCAGCCGCCCGGGGGTAACACCATATATTTT. It specifies CASSQPPGGNTIYF.

The chain links TRBV6-2 or TRBV6-3 to TRBJ2-1; the D gene is possibly TRBD2 (5 bases). This CDR3 is 16 amino acids long. Per the germline V gene, CDR1 is MNHEY and CDR2 is SVGEGT. V was cut by 4 bases and J by 7 bases, with 20 bases left in between. The CDR3, as DNA: TGTGCCAGCAGTTCCTTCAAAGTGGCTAGCAAGAATGAGCAGTTCTTC. Its protein is CASSSFKVASKNEQFF.

The chain links TRBV4-1 to TRBJ2-4, with TRBD2 matching 8 bases. The V gene's germline CDR1 is MGHRA and CDR2 YSYEKL. V shed 1 base and J 5 bases; nucleotides not matched to a gene: 7. The CDR3 runs 16 residues. CDR3 sequence (DNA): TGCGCCAGCAGCCAAGTCGGGAGGGCCATCGAAAACATTCAGTACTTC. Protein: CASSQVGRAIENIQYF.

The chain recombines TRBV11-2 with TRBJ1-3; D not resolved. Trimming stripped 5 bases from V and 4 bases from J, with 24 bases between. The CDR3 totals 18 residues. Germline CDR1 reads SGHAT; CDR2 reads FQNNGV. CDR3 amino acids: CASSRYNIEGSAGNTIYF. The CDR3 bases are TGTGCCAGCAGCCGGTACAATATTGAAGGGAGTGCAGGAAACACCATATATTTT.